Presented here are 31 T cell receptor beta chains from one specimen sequenced in a study of blood T cell repertoires in COVID-19. Method: immunoSEQ multiplex PCR; TCRdb's copy keeps in-frame clones and lacks some. The table includes fewer than 15,000 clones, about 88% detected once. The sample was peripheral blood. Every receptor here comes from a human donor in a cohort sampled during active COVID-19.

The gene calls are TRBV2 and TRBJ2-3; 12 bases align to TRBD2. The V and J ends lost 0 bases and 4 bases, in that order; junction bases with no gene match: 2. There are 16 residues in the CDR3. CDR1 is SNHLY and CDR2 is FYNNEI in the germline V gene. The CDR3 DNA reads TGTGCCAGCAGTGAAGCGCGACTAGCGGGGGCAGATACGCAGTATTTT. This codes for CASSEARLAGADTQYF.

The chain employs TRBV7-9 and TRBJ1-1; 8 nucleotides align to TRBD1. The CDR3 has 14 amino acids. Germline CDR1 and CDR2: SEHNR and FQNEAQ (reference sequence). Trimming removed 4 bases from V and 4 bases from J; junction bases left unmatched: 5. The CDR3 nucleotides read TGTGCCAGCAGCTCAAAACAGGGGGTCACTGAAGCTTTCTTT. Translated: CASSSKQGVTEAFF. The complete variable domain, with remaining parts taken from reference TRBV7-9 and TRBJ1-1, reads DTGVSQNPRHKITKRGQNVTFRCDPISEHNRLYWYRQTLGQGPEFLTYFQNEAQLEKSRLLSDRFSAERPKGSFSTLEIQRTEQGDSAMYLCASSSKQGVTEAFFGQGTRLTVV.

This chain uses TRBV5-6 with TRBJ1-5, with 7 bases aligning to TRBD1. Germline V CDR1 and CDR2: SGHDT, YYEEEE. V shed 4 bases, J shed 5 bases, and the junction held 9 bases outside the gene matches. There are 15 residues in the CDR3. CDR3 coding DNA: TGTGCCAGCAGCCTTGTTAGGGACAGCGATCAGCCCCAGCATTTT. Its protein is CASSLVRDSDQPQHF.

Points on this clone: Relative to the germline gene, one junction end is altered; a read error may explain this. V gene TRBV14 combines with J gene TRBJ2-7; D is ambiguous. CDR3 length: 11 amino acids. Germline V gene lookup returns CDR1 SGHDN and CDR2 FVKESK. This chain's CDR3 is CASSQSLILAF. The CDR3, as DNA: TGTGCCAGCAGCCAAAGCCTAATCCTCGCCTTC.

J is TRBJ1-5 and V is TRBV18; D may be TRBD1 (5 bases). Germline V CDR1 and CDR2: KGHSH, LQKENI. Deletions cut 3 bases from V and 4 bases from J, with 10 bases between. There are 14 residues in the CDR3. This chain's CDR3 is CASSPGGSNQPQHF. The CDR3, as DNA: TGTGCCAGCTCACCCGGGGGTAGTAATCAGCCCCAGCATTTT. Using reference TRBV18 and TRBJ1-5 for the parts outside the CDR3, the full variable domain is NAGVMQNPRHLVRRRGQEARLRCSPMKGHSHVYWYRQLPEEGLKFMVYLQKENIIDESGMPKERFSAEFPKEGPSILRIQQVVRGDSAAYFCASSPGGSNQPQHFGDGTRLSIL.

The chain couples TRBV18 to TRBJ2-2, with TRBD1 as a possible D gene (5 bases). Per the germline V gene, CDR1 is KGHSH and CDR2 is LQKENI. The CDR3 extends over 15 amino acids. Trimming cost V 5 bases and J 4 bases, with 14 bases left between them. Here the CDR3 reads CASSAAGIGTGELFF. The CDR3 nucleotides are TGTGCCAGCTCAGCCGCAGGGATAGGCACCGGGGAGCTGTTTTTT.

This clone is labeled as medium-sized. The chain links TRBV30 to TRBJ2-2; D may be TRBD2 (6 bases). The germline V and J ends were trimmed by 4 bases and 5 bases, with 14 bases remaining between them. This CDR3 comprises 14 residues. Germline V CDR1 and CDR2: GTSNPN, SVGIG (reference sequence). This CDR3 is CAWTRMGLTGELFF. The CDR3 region has the DNA TGTGCCTGGACCAGAATGGGACTTACCGGGGAGCTGTTTTTT.

As for this clone: The junction departs from germline at one end; a sequencing error may be responsible. The V and J genes are TRBV7-7 and TRBJ2-1; D not resolved. The CDR3 consists of 16 residues. Germline V gene sequence: CDR1 SSHAT, CDR2 FNYEAQ (reference sequence). The CDR3, as DNA: TGTGCTAGCAGCTTAGGTGATAGCCCCCACCTTGATGAGCAGTTCTTC. Translated, it gives CASSLGDSPHLDEQFF.

CDR3 region: CASLQGDWNTGELFF. The CDR3 nucleotides are TGTGCCAGTCTTCAGGGTGATTGGAACACCGGGGAGCTGTTTTTT. The chain uses TRBV19 and TRBJ2-2, with TRBD1 as a possible D gene (5 bases). The CDR3 consists of 15 residues. Germline V gene sequence: CDR1 LNHDA, CDR2 SQIVND (reference sequence). Trimming cost V 8 bases and J 1 base, with 14 bases left between them.

The chain carries TRBV5-1 and TRBJ2-1, with a weak D call TRBD1 (5 bases). The germline V gene encodes CDR1 SGHRS and CDR2 YFSETQ. Trimming shortened V by 6 bases and J by 4 bases, and 11 bases separated the two germline ends. This CDR3 has 13 residues. The CDR3 spells CASTRDSYNEQFF. Written as DNA, the CDR3 is TGCGCCAGCACCAGGGATTCTTACAATGAGCAGTTCTTC.

V is TRBV27 and J is TRBJ1-2; 9 bases agree with TRBD1. The germline V gene has CDR1 MNHEY and CDR2 SMNVEV (reference sequence). The V segment lost 4 bases and the J segment 8 bases; nucleotides outside the gene matches: 5. The CDR3 consists of 13 residues. In nucleotides, the CDR3 is TGTGCCAGCAGTTCGGGACAGGGCGGGGGCTACACCTTC. This codes for CASSSGQGGGYTF.

This chain uses TRBV3-1 (or the pseudogene TRBV3-2) with TRBJ2-3; 9 bases align to TRBD2. The V gene end was trimmed by 2 bases and the J gene end by 1 base; junction bases not matched to a gene: 13. The CDR3 loop spans 19 amino acids. Germline CDR1 reads LGHDT; CDR2 reads YNNKEL (reference sequence). CDR3 in amino acids: CASSQKLAGTMTGTDTQYF. The CDR3 DNA reads TGTGCCAGCAGCCAAAAACTAGCGGGTACTATGACGGGCACAGATACGCAGTATTTT.

The J gene is TRBJ1-1, the V gene TRBV5-1; D call uncertain. CDR1 and CDR2 (germline): SGHRS, YFSETQ. The CDR3 consists of 11 residues. V gave up 5 bases and J gave up 8 bases, with 10 bases separating them. The CDR3 coding sequence is TGCGCCAGCAGGTCTGGAGACGAAGCTTTCTTT. Its translation: CASRSGDEAFF.

The chain combines TRBV18 with TRBJ1-6, with 8 positions matching TRBD1. The germline CDR1 and CDR2 sequences are KGHSH and LQKENI. V lost 0 bases to trimming and J lost 7 bases; unmatched junction nucleotides: 5. The CDR3 is 16 residues long. CDR3 in DNA: TGTGCCAGCTCACCACCGGGACAGGCGACCAATTCACCCCTCCACTTT. Translated, it gives CASSPPGQATNSPLHF.

The chain uses TRBV7-6 and TRBJ2-7; TRBD1 might be the D (5 bases). CDR1 is SGHVS, CDR2 FNYEAQ, per germline. The CDR3 contains 13 residues. V lost 1 base and J lost 6, with 10 bases in between. The CDR3, as DNA: TGTGCCAGCAGCTTAGAAGGCAGGGCCGAGCAGTACTTC. Encoded protein: CASSLEGRAEQYF.

J is TRBJ1-1 and V is TRBV2; the D gene is possibly TRBD1 (6 bases). V lost 7 bases, J lost 0 bases, and 15 bases lay in between. This CDR3 contains 15 residues. Germline-derived CDR1 and CDR2 are SNHLY and FYNNEI. The CDR3 bases are TGTGCCAGCAATCCACAGGGTAGGATGAACACTGAAGCTTTCTTT. Its translation is CASNPQGRMNTEAFF.

The chain recombines TRBV4-3 with TRBJ2-7; TRBD1 is a possible D gene (5 bases). Germline V gene sequence: CDR1 LGHNA, CDR2 YSLEER. V gave up 4 bases and J gave up 6 bases, with 19 bases separating them. This CDR3 is 15 amino acids long. CDR3 coding DNA: TGCGCCAGCAGCCGTGACAGCCACTTCCTATCCGAGCAGTACTTC. It translates to CASSRDSHFLSEQYF.

The chain has TRBV3-1 (or the pseudogene TRBV3-2) and TRBJ2-5; TRBD1 is a possible D gene (6 bases). The germline gives CDR1 LGHDT, CDR2 YNNKEL (reference sequence). Deletions cut 3 bases from V and 1 base from J, with 18 bases between. CDR3 length: 17 amino acids. Written as DNA, the CDR3 is TGTGCCAGCAGCCAGGGTATCCTAGGGGGAGCCCAAGAGACCCAGTACTTC. This gives the protein CASSQGILGGAQETQYF.

The chain is built from TRBV28 and TRBJ1-5; weak D call: TRBD1 (6 bases). The germline gives CDR1 MDHEN, CDR2 SYDVKM. V was clipped by 1 base and J by 2 bases, with 12 bases between them. This CDR3 region has 16 residues. The chain's CDR3 is CASSLLQGSGNQPQHF. The CDR3, as DNA: TGTGCCAGCAGTTTATTACAGGGTTCGGGCAATCAGCCCCAGCATTTT.

This rearrangement joins TRBV4-3 to TRBJ1-1; D might be TRBD1 (5 bases). The CDR3 covers 14 residues. CDR1 and CDR2 (germline): LGHNA, YSLEER. Trimming took off 1 base at V and 4 bases at J, with 10 bases between the two ends. CDR3 DNA: TGCGCCAGCAGCCAAGGGGGCGGCGGCACTGAAGCTTTCTTT. Protein product: CASSQGGGGTEAFF.

The V and J genes are TRBV24-1 and TRBJ1-1, with D unresolved. The CDR3 runs 17 residues. V lost 3 bases, J lost 2 bases, and 18 bases lay in between. Germline assignment: CDR1 KGHDR and CDR2 SFDVKD. This chain's CDR3 is CATSDPGRGEGNTEAFF. The CDR3 DNA reads as TGTGCCACCAGTGATCCGGGCCGCGGGGAAGGAAACACTGAAGCTTTCTTT.

The gene calls are TRBV7-2 and TRBJ2-7, with 10 bases aligning to TRBD1. CDR1 SGHTA and CDR2 FQGNSA come from the germline V gene. J lost 2 bases, V lost 5 bases, and 3 bases had no gene match. The CDR3 is 14 amino acids. Here the CDR3 reads CASSAGQGAYEQYF. The CDR3 DNA sequence: TGTGCCAGCAGCGCTGGACAGGGGGCCTACGAGCAGTACTTC. Together with reference TRBV7-2 and TRBJ2-7, the CDR3 gives the full variable domain: GAGVSQSPSNKVTEKGKDVELRCDPISGHTALYWYRQSLGQGLEFLIYFQGNSAPDKSGLPSDRFSAERTGGSVSTLTIQRTQQEDSAVYLCASSAGQGAYEQYFGPGTRLTVT.

The chain is built from TRBV30 and TRBJ1-3, with 8 nucleotides matching TRBD1. Germline V gene data show CDR1 as GTSNPN and CDR2 as SVGIG (reference sequence). The CDR3 runs 13 residues. J lost 0 bases, V lost 5 bases, and 0 bases had no gene match. In DNA, the CDR3 is TGTGCCTGGGACAGGGGCTCTGGAAACACCATATATTTT. Its translation: CAWDRGSGNTIYF.

The V gene is TRBV7-2, the J gene TRBJ1-1; D is possibly TRBD1 (5 bases). CDR1 and CDR2 from the germline V gene are SGHTA and FQGNSA. Trimming removed 6 bases at V and 4 bases at J, with 15 bases between. This CDR3 comprises 14 residues. The CDR3 sequence: CASRGKGLVTEAFF. Written as DNA, the CDR3 is TGTGCCAGCAGAGGAAAGGGGTTGGTCACTGAAGCTTTCTTT.

V and J are TRBV6-6 and TRBJ1-1; 7 nucleotides match TRBD1. Losses at the gene ends were 6 bases for V and 3 bases for J; bases not matched to a gene: 7. The CDR3 has 14 amino acids. Germline lookup yields CDR1 MNHNY and CDR2 SVGAGI (reference sequence). CDR3 in DNA: TGTGCCAGCAGCCCCGGTCAGGGGGACACTGAAGCTTTCTTT. Amino acids: CASSPGQGDTEAFF.

The chain is built from TRBV19 and TRBJ2-1; 14 bases match TRBD2. V was clipped by 3 bases and J by 8 bases; unmatched bases: 3. The CDR3 covers 15 residues. Germline CDR1 reads LNHDA; CDR2 reads SQIVND (reference sequence). The CDR3 DNA reads as TGTGCCAGTAGTATGGGGACTAGCGGGAGCGATGAGCAGTTCTTC. Translation: CASSMGTSGSDEQFF.

The chain employs TRBV2 and TRBJ2-3, with D possibly TRBD1 on 5 matching bases. Between the trimmed V and J ends, which lost 8 bases and 2 bases, there was a span of 20 bases. Germline CDR1 is SNHLY and CDR2 is FYNNEI. The CDR3 covers 16 residues. CDR3 coding DNA: TGTGCCAGCTCCTTAGGGGTTATGGCGTTCACAGATACGCAGTATTTT. Its translation is CASSLGVMAFTDTQYF.

The sample holds a few counts of this clone. Here the CDR3 DNA reads TGTGCCAGCAGTGAAGAGAACGGGGGGGCCGGGGAGACCCAGTACTTC. It codes for CASSEENGGAGETQYF. J is TRBJ2-5 and V is TRBV2, with 8 bases that match TRBD2. Losses at the gene ends were 1 base for V and 5 bases for J; bases not matched to a gene: 9. CDR1 is SNHLY, CDR2 FYNNEI, per germline. The CDR3 consists of 16 residues.

This clone turned up a few times. The chain combines TRBV15 with TRBJ2-3, with TRBD2 identical over 7 bases. J gave up 3 bases and V 5 bases, and 8 bases lay outside the gene matches. There are 15 residues in the CDR3. Germline lookup yields CDR1 LNHNV and CDR2 YYDKDF (reference sequence). The CDR3 coding sequence is TGTGCCACCAGCGGGGGGGGGTTCGAGACAGATACGCAGTATTTT. Translated, it gives CATSGGGFETDTQYF.

The gene calls are TRBV18 and TRBJ2-1; a weak D match, TRBD2 (6 bases). The CDR3 runs 12 residues. V was clipped by 8 bases and J by 9 bases, with 14 bases between them. Germline assignment: CDR1 KGHSH and CDR2 LQKENI. CDR3 sequence: CASHGGVVEQFF. CDR3 nucleotides: TGTGCCAGCCACGGGGGAGTGGTTGAGCAGTTCTTC.

This chain connects TRBV6-5 to TRBJ1-6, with a tentative D call TRBD1 (6 bases). Germline V gene data show CDR1 as MNHEY and CDR2 as SVGAGI. Trimming pared 7 bases from V and 8 bases from J, leaving 15 bases between. This CDR3 region has 14 residues. CDR3 protein: CASNIQGRDSPLHF. Written as DNA, the CDR3 is TGTGCCAGCAATATACAGGGTAGAGATTCACCCCTCCACTTT.